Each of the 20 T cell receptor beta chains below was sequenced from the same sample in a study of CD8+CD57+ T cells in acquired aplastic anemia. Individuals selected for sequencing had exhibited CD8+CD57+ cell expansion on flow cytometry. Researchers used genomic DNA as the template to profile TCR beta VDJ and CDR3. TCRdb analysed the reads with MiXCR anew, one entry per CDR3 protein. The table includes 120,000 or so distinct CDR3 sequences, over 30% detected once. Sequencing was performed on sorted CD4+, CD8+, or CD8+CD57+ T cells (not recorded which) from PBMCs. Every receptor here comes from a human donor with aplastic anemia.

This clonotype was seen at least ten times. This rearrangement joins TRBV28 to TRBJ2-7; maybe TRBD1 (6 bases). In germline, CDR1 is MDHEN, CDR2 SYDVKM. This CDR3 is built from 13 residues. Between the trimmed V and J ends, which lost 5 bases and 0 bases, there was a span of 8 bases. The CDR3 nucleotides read TGTGCCAGCAGTGGACAGCCCTCCTACGAGCAGTACTTC. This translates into CASSGQPSYEQYF.

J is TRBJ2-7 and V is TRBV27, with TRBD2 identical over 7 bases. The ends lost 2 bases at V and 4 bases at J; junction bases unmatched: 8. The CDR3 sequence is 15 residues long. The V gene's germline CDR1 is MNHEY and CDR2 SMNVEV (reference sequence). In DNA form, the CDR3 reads TGTGCCAGCAGTTTAGTGTTTGGGACTACTTACGAGCAGTACTTC. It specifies CASSLVFGTTYEQYF.

Written as DNA, the CDR3 is TGTGCCAGTATGGGACAGGGACAACTCCATCAGCCCCAGCATTTT. Translation: CASMGQGQLHQPQHF. The rearrangement joins TRBV19 to TRBJ1-5, with TRBD1 identical over 9 bases. CDR1 and CDR2 from the germline V gene are LNHDA and SQIVND (reference sequence). The trim removed 7 bases at V and 5 bases at J, leaving 9 bases unmatched. This CDR3 has 15 amino acids.

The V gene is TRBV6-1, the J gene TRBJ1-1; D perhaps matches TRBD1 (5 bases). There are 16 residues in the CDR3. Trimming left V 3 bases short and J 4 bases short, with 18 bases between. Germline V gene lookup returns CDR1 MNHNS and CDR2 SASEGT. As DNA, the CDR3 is TGTGCCAGCAGTGAGTCTGCGACAGTCGGGGGCACTGAAGCTTTCTTT. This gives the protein CASSESATVGGTEAFF.

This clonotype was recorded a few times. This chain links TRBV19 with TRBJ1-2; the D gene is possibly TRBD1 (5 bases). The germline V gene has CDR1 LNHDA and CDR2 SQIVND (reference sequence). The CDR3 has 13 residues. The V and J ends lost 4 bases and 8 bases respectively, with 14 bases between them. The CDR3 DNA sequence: TGTGCCAGTAGTAGGGGGGACTTCTGGGGCTACACCTTC. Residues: CASSRGDFWGYTF.

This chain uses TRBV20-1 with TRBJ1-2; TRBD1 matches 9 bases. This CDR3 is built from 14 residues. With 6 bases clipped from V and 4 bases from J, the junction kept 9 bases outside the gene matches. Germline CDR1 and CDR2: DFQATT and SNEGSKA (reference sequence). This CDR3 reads CSAQTGGAAYGYTF. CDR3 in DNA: TGCAGTGCCCAGACAGGGGGAGCGGCCTATGGCTACACCTTC.

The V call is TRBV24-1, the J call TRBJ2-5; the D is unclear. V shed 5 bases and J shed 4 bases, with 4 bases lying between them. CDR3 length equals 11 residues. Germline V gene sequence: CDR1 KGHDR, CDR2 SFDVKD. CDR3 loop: CATSVGETQYF. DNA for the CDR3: TGTGCCACCAGTGTGGGAGAGACCCAGTACTTC.

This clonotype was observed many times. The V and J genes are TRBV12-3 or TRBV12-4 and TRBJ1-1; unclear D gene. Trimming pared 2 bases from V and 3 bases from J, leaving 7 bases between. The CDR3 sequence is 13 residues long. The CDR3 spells CASSLTRDTEAFF. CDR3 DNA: TGTGCCAGCAGTTTAACCAGAGACACTGAAGCTTTCTTT.

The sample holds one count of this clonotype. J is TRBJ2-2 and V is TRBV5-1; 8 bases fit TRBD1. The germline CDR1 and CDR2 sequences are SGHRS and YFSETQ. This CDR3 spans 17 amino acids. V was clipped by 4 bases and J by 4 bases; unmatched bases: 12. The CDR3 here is CASSTGTGASFTGELFF. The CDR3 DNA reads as TGCGCCAGCAGCACCGGGACAGGAGCCTCTTTCACCGGGGAGCTGTTTTTT.

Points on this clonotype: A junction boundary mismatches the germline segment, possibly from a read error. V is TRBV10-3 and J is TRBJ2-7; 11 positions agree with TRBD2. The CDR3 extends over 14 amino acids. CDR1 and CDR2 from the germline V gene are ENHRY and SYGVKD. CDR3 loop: CASSYGTSGYEQYF. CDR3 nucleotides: TGTGCCAGCAGTTACGGGACTAGCGGCTACGAGCAGTACTTC.

The CDR3: CASSSGGGAAYNEQFF. CDR3 sequence (DNA): TGCGCCAGCTCTAGTGGCGGGGGGGCCGCGTACAATGAGCAGTTCTTC. The J gene is TRBJ2-1, the V gene TRBV10-2; TRBD2 matches 9 bases. The germline V gene has CDR1 WSHSY and CDR2 SAAADI. Trimming at V came to 8 bases and at J to 4 bases, leaving 12 bases not matched to a gene. There are 16 residues in the CDR3.

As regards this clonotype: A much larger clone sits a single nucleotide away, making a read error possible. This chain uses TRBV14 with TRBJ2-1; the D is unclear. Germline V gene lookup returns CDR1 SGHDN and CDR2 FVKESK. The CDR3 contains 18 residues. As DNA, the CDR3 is TGTACCAGCAGCCATATTTCGCCCGTGTGGGCTATCGAAAATGAGCAGTTCTTC. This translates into CTSSHISPVWAIENEQFF. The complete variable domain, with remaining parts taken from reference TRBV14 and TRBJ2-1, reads EAGVTQFPSHSVIEKGQTVTLRCDPISGHDNLYWYRRVMGKEIKFLLHFVKESKQDESGMPNNRFLAERTGGTYSTLKVQPAELEDSGVYFCTSSHISPVWAIENEQFFGPGTRLTVL.

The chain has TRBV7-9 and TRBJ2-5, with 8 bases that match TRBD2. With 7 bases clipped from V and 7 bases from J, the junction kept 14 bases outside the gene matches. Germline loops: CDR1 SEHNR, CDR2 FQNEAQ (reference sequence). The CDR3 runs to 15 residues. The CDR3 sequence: CASTQGTRATGTQYF. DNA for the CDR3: TGTGCCAGCACGCAAGGGACTAGAGCCACGGGGACCCAGTACTTC.

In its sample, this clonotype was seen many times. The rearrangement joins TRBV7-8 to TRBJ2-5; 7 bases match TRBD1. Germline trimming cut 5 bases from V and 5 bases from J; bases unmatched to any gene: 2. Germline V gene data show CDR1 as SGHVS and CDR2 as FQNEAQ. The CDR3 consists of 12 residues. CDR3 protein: CASSTQGETQYF. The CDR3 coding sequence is TGTGCCAGCAGCACACAGGGGGAGACCCAGTACTTC. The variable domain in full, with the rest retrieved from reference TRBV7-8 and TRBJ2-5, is GAGVSQSPRYKVAKRGQDVALRCDPISGHVSLFWYQQALGQGPEFLTYFQNEAQLDKSGLPSDRFFAERPEGSVSTLKIQRTQQEDSAVYLCASSTQGETQYFGPGTRLLVL.

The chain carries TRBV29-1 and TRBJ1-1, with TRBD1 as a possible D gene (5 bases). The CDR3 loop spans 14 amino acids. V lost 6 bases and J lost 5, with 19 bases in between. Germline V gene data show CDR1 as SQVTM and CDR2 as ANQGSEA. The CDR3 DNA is TGCAGCGTCACGCTCCGGACATATGATACTGAAGCTTTCTTT. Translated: CSVTLRTYDTEAFF.

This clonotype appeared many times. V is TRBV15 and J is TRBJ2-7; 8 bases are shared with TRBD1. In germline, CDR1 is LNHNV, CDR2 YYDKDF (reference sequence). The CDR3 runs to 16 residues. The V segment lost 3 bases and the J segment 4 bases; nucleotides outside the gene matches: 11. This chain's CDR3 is CATSSGQGIGEYEQYF. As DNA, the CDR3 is TGTGCCACCAGCAGCGGACAGGGTATCGGAGAGTACGAGCAGTACTTC.

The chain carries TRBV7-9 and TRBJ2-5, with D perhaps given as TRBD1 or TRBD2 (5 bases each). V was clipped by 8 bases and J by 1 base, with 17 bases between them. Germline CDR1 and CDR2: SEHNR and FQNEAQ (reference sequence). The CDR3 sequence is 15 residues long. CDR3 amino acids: CASGSEPGRQETQYF. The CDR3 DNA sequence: TGTGCCAGCGGCTCAGAGCCGGGACGCCAAGAGACCCAGTACTTC.

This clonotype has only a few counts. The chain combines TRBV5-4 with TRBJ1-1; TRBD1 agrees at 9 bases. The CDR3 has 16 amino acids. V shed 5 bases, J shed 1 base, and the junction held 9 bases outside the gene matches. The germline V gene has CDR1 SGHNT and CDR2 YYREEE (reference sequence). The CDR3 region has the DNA TGTGCCAGCAGATTTACAGGGGGCGCCGAGAACACTGAAGCTTTCTTT. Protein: CASRFTGGAENTEAFF. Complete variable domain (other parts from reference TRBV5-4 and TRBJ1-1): ETGVTQSPTHLIKTRGQQVTLRCSSQSGHNTVSWYQQALGQGPQFIFQYYREEENGRGNFPPRFSGLQFPNYSSELNVNALELDDSALYLCASRFTGGAENTEAFFGQGTRLTVV.

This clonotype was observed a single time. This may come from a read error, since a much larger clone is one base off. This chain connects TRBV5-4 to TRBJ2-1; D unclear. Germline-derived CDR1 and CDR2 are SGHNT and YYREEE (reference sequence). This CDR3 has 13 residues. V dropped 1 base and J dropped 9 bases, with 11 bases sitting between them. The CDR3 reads CASSLSPSGEQFF. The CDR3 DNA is TGTGCCAGCAGCTTGAGTCCCTCGGGTGAGCAGTTCTTC.

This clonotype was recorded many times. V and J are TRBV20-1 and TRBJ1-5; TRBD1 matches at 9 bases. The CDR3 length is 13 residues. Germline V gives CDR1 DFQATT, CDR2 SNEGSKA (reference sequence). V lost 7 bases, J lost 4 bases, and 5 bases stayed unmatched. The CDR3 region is CSVPGQGNQPQHF. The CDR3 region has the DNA TGCAGTGTACCAGGACAGGGGAATCAGCCCCAGCATTTT.